This T cell receptor (beta chain) is from a study of early T cells in non-severe SARS-CoV-2 infection. As for the study in general: The study sequenced bulk RNA from unsorted whole blood, with chains unpaired. Whole-study findings and limits: Comparison of clonotypes with VDJdb favored anti-spike CD8 responses while missing private and CD4 specificities.

The CDR3 spans 14 residues. CDR1 is SSHAT and CDR2 is FNYEAQ in the germline V gene (reference sequence). Attachment of unique molecular identifiers was made to individual cDNA molecules. TCRdb fed the 5' RACE reads into MiXCR, producing one record per CDR3 protein. Counted here are 80,000 or so distinct CDR3 sequences, around 15% occurring once; the ten biggest clones make up around 12%. As regards this clonotype: Its matching antigen is unknown. A read error may produce the germline difference seen at one junction end.

Sequenced material: whole blood. This clonotype originated in an adult who was a healthcare worker with PCR-confirmed SARS-CoV-2 infection or an uninfected control (not recorded which). This sequence joins TRBV7-7 and TRBJ2-3; 13 bases are a match to TRBD2. As DNA, the CDR3 is TGTGCTAGCAGCCGCGGACTAGCGGGGGAAACGCAGTATTTT. It yields the protein CASSRGLAGETQYF.